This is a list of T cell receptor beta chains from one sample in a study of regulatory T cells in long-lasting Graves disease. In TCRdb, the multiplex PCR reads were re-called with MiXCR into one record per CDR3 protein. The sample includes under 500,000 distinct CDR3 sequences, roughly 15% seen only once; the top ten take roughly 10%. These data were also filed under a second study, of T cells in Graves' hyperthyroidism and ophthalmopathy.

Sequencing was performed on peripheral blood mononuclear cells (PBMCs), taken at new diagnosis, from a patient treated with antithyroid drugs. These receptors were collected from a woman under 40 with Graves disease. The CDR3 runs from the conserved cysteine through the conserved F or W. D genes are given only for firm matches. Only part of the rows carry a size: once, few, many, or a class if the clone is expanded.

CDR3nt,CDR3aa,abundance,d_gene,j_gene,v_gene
TGTGCCAGCAGCCCCACAACAGGGACAGTCGCCTACAATGAGCAGTTCTTC,CASSPTTGTVAYNEQFF,.,TRBD1,TRBJ2-1,TRBV14
TGTGCCAGCAGTTTATTCGGAATCACAGATACGCAGTATTTT,CASSLFGITDTQYF,.,.,TRBJ2-3,TRBV12-3/TRBV12-4
TGTGCCAGCAGTTATCAGGCGAAGTCCTACGAGCAGTACTTC,CASSYQAKSYEQYF,many,.,TRBJ2-7,TRBV6-5
TGTGCCAGCAGTGAGAGGCTAGCGGGAGTGTCCCTTAGCAAAAACATTCAGTACTTC,CASSERLAGVSLSKNIQYF,many,TRBD2,TRBJ2-4,TRBV2
TGCAGTGCTAGAGGCGCTAGCGGGAGATTCTACAATGAGCAGTTCTTC,CSARGASGRFYNEQFF,few,TRBD2,TRBJ2-1,TRBV20-1
TGTGCCAGCAGCGAACGACCCGCCGATGGTCAGCCCCAGCATTTT,CASSERPADGQPQHF,many,.,TRBJ1-5,TRBV11-2
TGCGCCAGCAGCCCGACAGGGGATGGCTATGGCTACACCTTC,CASSPTGDGYGYTF,many,TRBD1,TRBJ1-2,TRBV10-2
TGTGCCAGCAGTTCTATGGAGGGAACTAGCACAGATACGCAGTATTTT,CASSSMEGTSTDTQYF,few,.,TRBJ2-3,TRBV27
TGTGCCAGCTCACCACCCTTGACAGATCTAGCCAAAAACATTCAGTACTTC,CASSPPLTDLAKNIQYF,few,.,TRBJ2-4,TRBV18
TGTGCCAGTAGTAGGGCGGAATCCTACGAGCAGTACTTC,CASSRAESYEQYF,.,.,TRBJ2-7,TRBV19
TGTGCCAGCAGTTCCCCCGTGATGGGTTTTACCCCCATGAGGGCTTTCTTT,CASSSPVMGFTPMRAFF,many,.,TRBJ1-1,TRBV28
TGTGCCAGCAGTTTAAGTGACAGGGGTAATTCACCCCTCCACTTT,CASSLSDRGNSPLHF,.,TRBD1,TRBJ1-6,TRBV27
TGTGCCAGCAGTACAGGGAGAGCTGAAGCTTTCTTT,CASSTGRAEAFF,.,.,TRBJ1-1,TRBV27
TGTGCCAGCACCCCCGCAGGGGGTGGTAAAAAACTGTTTTTT,CASTPAGGGKKLFF,few,TRBD1,TRBJ1-4,TRBV28
TGTGCCAGCAGGGCAGGGGGGACGAACACCGGGGAGCTGTTTTTT,CASRAGGTNTGELFF,few,.,TRBJ2-2,TRBV9
TGCAGTGCTAGAGCAGGGGTCAATTCGGAAGCTTTCTTT,CSARAGVNSEAFF,.,.,TRBJ1-1,TRBV20-1
TGCAGTGCTAGACCCACAGGGGTGGCTGAAGCTTTCTTT,CSARPTGVAEAFF,many,TRBD1,TRBJ1-1,TRBV20-1
TGTGCCAGCAGACCCGGAGTTCCAGATTATACCTACGAGCAGTACTTC,CASRPGVPDYTYEQYF,.,.,TRBJ2-7,TRBV28
TGTGCCAGCAACGACGGGGGGGTCGGACAGCCCCAGCATTTT,CASNDGGVGQPQHF,few,.,TRBJ1-5,TRBV7-9
TGTGCCACCAGTGTGTGCGGGAGTGAGACCCAGTACTTC,CATSVCGSETQYF,few,TRBD2,TRBJ2-5,TRBV24-1
TGTGCCAGCAGCTTAGGGGGACTGAGCTCCTACAATGAGCAGTTCTTC,CASSLGGLSSYNEQFF,many,.,TRBJ2-1,TRBV11-3
TGTGCCAGCAGCCCCTCGGGTCCCGCGGGGAGCGAGCAGTACTTC,CASSPSGPAGSEQYF,many,.,TRBJ2-7,TRBV11-2
TGTGCCAGCAGTTTATCCGGGACAGGGACCGAGCAGTACTTC,CASSLSGTGTEQYF,.,TRBD1,TRBJ2-7,TRBV2